One sample yielded the 27 T cell receptor beta chains listed below, sequenced in a study of blood T cells in healthy people across ages (dated by TCRdb to between 2015 and 2017). Libraries were constructed by 5' RACE. A second PCR of roughly 6 to 12 cycles was run with a J-beta primer mix and a sample-barcoded 5' primer. TCRdb cleaned the public reads at Q25 with fastp, built clones with MiXCR and kept in-frame beta chains. Rows are combined by CDR3 protein, so each entry shows the most common genes and DNA. The sample profile shows 1,800,000 or so distinct CDR3 sequences; roughly 43% of them were found once. The top ten clonotypes cover about 21% of the sample. Sequencing used blood. The origin of the receptors is a human donor in good health.

This chain uses TRBV5-1 with TRBJ2-1; 7 positions agree with TRBD1. This CDR3 contains 14 residues. V gave up 7 bases and J gave up 2 bases; unmatched junction bases: 6. Germline CDR1 SGHRS, CDR2 YFSETQ. The CDR3 here is CASCPGTAYNEQFF. The DNA for the CDR3 is TGCGCCAGCTGTCCCGGGACAGCCTACAATGAGCAGTTCTTC.

J is TRBJ2-7 and V is TRBV3-1, with unresolved D. The CDR3 runs 13 residues. Trimming took off 4 bases at V and 1 base at J, with 8 bases between the two ends. CDR1 is LGHDT and CDR2 is YNNKEL in the germline V gene (reference sequence). CDR3 bases: TGTGCCAGCAGCCGTGGGAATTCCTACGAGCAGTACTTC. This gives the protein CASSRGNSYEQYF.

The chain recombines TRBV5-5 with TRBJ1-1; 9 bases are shared with TRBD1. The CDR3 sequence is 15 residues long. Germline loops: CDR1 SGHKS, CDR2 YYEKEE (reference sequence). The V gene end was trimmed by 4 bases and the J gene end by 1 base; junction bases not matched to a gene: 5. CDR3 nucleotide sequence: TGTGCCAGCAGCCTGACAGGGGGGAAGAACACTGAAGCTTTCTTT. Its translation: CASSLTGGKNTEAFF.

In its sample, this clonotype was seen a few times. This chain connects TRBV4-1 to TRBJ2-7; no clear D. V lost 0 bases, J lost 7 bases, and 10 bases lay in between. The CDR3 has 13 residues. CDR1 and CDR2 from the germline V gene are MGHRA and YSYEKL. The CDR3 sequence is CASSQDSLWEQYF. The DNA of the CDR3 is TGCGCCAGCAGCCAAGACTCCCTGTGGGAGCAGTACTTC.

The gene calls are TRBV29-1 and TRBJ2-1, with D perhaps given as TRBD1 or TRBD2 (5 bases each). Looked up from germline, CDR1 is SQVTM and CDR2 is ANQGSEA. V shed 4 bases and J shed 0 bases, with 10 bases lying between them. The CDR3 covers 14 residues. CDR3 protein: CSVGGTTSYNEQFF. The DNA of the CDR3 is TGCAGCGTTGGGGGGACCACCTCCTACAATGAGCAGTTCTTC.

This clonotype appeared a few times. J is TRBJ2-3 and V is TRBV7-9; TRBD2 matches 13 bases. The CDR3 sequence is 17 residues long. In germline, CDR1 is SEHNR, CDR2 FQNEAQ (reference sequence). With 5 bases clipped from V and 1 base from J, the junction kept 6 bases outside the gene matches. The CDR3 here is CASSRGTSGVRTDTQYF. The CDR3 region has the DNA TGTGCCAGCAGCCGAGGGACTAGCGGGGTACGCACAGATACGCAGTATTTT.

The CDR3 sequence is CASSLETGGPSLGFSVPDEQYF. CDR3 in DNA: TGCGCCAGCAGCTTGGAGACAGGGGGCCCCAGCTTGGGCTTTTCGGTCCCCGACGAGCAGTACTTC. The chain combines TRBV5-1 with TRBJ2-4; TRBD1 aligns across 10 bases. The J call is in doubt because the DNA end fits TRBJ2-7 better. Germline V gene data show CDR1 as SGHRS and CDR2 as YFSETQ. The CDR3 covers 22 residues.

This clonotype was recorded many times. This sequence joins TRBV18 and TRBJ2-3; D not resolved. Germline CDR1 and CDR2: KGHSH and LQKENI. Deletions cut 5 bases from V and 3 bases from J, with 9 bases between. The CDR3 covers 13 residues. The CDR3 reads CASSSGITDTQYF. CDR3 DNA sequence: TGTGCCAGCTCAAGTGGGATAACAGATACGCAGTATTTT.

The V and J genes are TRBV6-2 or TRBV6-3 and TRBJ1-2; possibly TRBD1 for D (5 bases). This CDR3 spans 12 amino acids. Germline CDR1 MNHEY, CDR2 SVGEGT. V dropped 11 bases and J dropped 4 bases, with 14 bases sitting between them. Here the CDR3 DNA reads TGTGCCGCGGGACGGACCTTCTATGGCTACACCTTC. The encoded protein is CAAGRTFYGYTF.

V gene TRBV7-6 combines with J gene TRBJ1-2; 8 bases map to TRBD1. The CDR3 has 15 residues. The V gene's germline CDR1 is SGHVS and CDR2 FNYEAQ. Losses at the gene ends were 1 base for V and 7 bases for J; bases not matched to a gene: 8. This CDR3 reads CASSLDDRGLSGYTF. The CDR3 bases are TGTGCCAGCAGCTTAGACGACAGGGGTTTGTCTGGCTACACCTTC.

The sample holds a few counts of this clonotype. The chain links TRBV12-3 or TRBV12-4 to TRBJ2-1; TRBD2 aligns across 8 bases. The CDR3 is 14 amino acids. With 7 bases clipped from V and 5 bases from J, the junction kept 7 bases outside the gene matches. The CDR3 region has the DNA TGTGCCAGCAATGTAGCGGGGACGGACAATGAGCAGTTCTTC. This encodes CASNVAGTDNEQFF.

The chain's CDR3 is CSARDAGPYDGNEQFF. DNA of the CDR3: TGCAGTGCTAGAGACGCCGGGCCCTATGATGGGAATGAGCAGTTCTTC. The genes are TRBV20-1 and TRBJ2-1, with D unresolved. The germline V gene has CDR1 DFQATT and CDR2 SNEGSKA (reference sequence). The V end lost 0 bases, the J end lost 7 bases, and 19 bases lay between the germline ends. The CDR3 is 16 residues long.

The rearrangement joins TRBV7-2 to TRBJ1-2; the D gene is possibly TRBD1 (5 bases). Trimming took off 2 bases at V and 4 bases at J, with 11 bases between the two ends. Germline assignment: CDR1 SGHTA and CDR2 FQGNSA. This CDR3 spans 14 amino acids. The CDR3 coding sequence is TGTGCCAGCAGCTTATACGGGGGTAGCTATGGCTACACCTTC. Translated, it gives CASSLYGGSYGYTF.

The chain is built from TRBV14 and TRBJ2-3; D may correspond to TRBD1 or TRBD2 (5 bases each). CDR1 and CDR2 from the germline V gene are SGHDN and FVKESK. Trimming stripped 5 bases from V and 8 bases from J, with 11 bases between. The CDR3 length is 12 residues. The CDR3 sequence is CASSSIGTTQYF. CDR3 coding DNA: TGTGCCAGCAGCTCCATTGGGACTACGCAGTATTTT.

The chain has TRBV10-3 and TRBJ2-5, with D tentatively TRBD1 or TRBD2 (5 bases each). In germline, CDR1 is ENHRY, CDR2 SYGVKD. CDR3 length equals 15 residues. V lost 2 bases and J 4 bases, leaving 14 bases between the germline ends. The CDR3 sequence is CAISEGQGDGETQYF. The CDR3 bases are TGTGCCATCAGTGAGGGGCAGGGAGATGGAGAGACCCAGTACTTC.

This CDR3 reads CASSLTLDSSSYGYTF. The CDR3 region has the DNA TGTGCCAGCAGCTTAACGTTGGACAGTTCTTCGTATGGCTACACCTTC. The V and J genes are TRBV7-9 and TRBJ1-2; the D gene is possibly TRBD1 (6 bases). The CDR3 sequence is 16 residues long. The V gene's germline CDR1 is SEHNR and CDR2 FQNEAQ (reference sequence). Trimming pared 2 bases from V and 5 bases from J, leaving 18 bases between.

With regard to this clonotype: This CDR3 fails to terminate in the conserved phenylalanine or tryptophan, so it likely reflects a read error. The rearrangement joins TRBV12-3 or TRBV12-4 to TRBJ2-3; a possible D gene is TRBD2 (5 bases). Trimming cost V 1 base and J 3 bases, with 5 bases left between them. The CDR3 totals 13 residues. CDR3 in DNA: TGTGCCAGCAGTTTAGAGCGGACAGATACGCAGTATTCT. Its protein product is CASSLERTDTQYS.

In its sample, this clonotype was seen a few times. V is TRBV7-2 and J is TRBJ2-3; D remains unclear. Germline lookup yields CDR1 SGHTA and CDR2 FQGNSA. Trimming took 2 bases from V and 6 from J, leaving 6 bases between them. This CDR3 region has 12 residues. The CDR3 nucleotides are TGTGCCAGCAGCTTATTACTGGATACGCAGTATTTT. Protein product: CASSLLLDTQYF. The full variable domain, rest sourced from reference TRBV7-2 and TRBJ2-3, is GAGVSQSPSNKVTEKGKDVELRCDPISGHTALYWYRQSLGQGLEFLIYFQGNSAPDKSGLPSDRFSAERTGGSVSTLTIQRTQQEDSAVYLCASSLLLDTQYFGPGTRLTVL.

This clonotype turned up a few times. This chain uses TRBV29-1 with TRBJ2-5; D might be TRBD1 or TRBD2, each matching 5 bases. V was trimmed by 1 base and J by 0 bases, leaving 15 bases between them. This CDR3 has 16 residues. CDR1 is SQVTM, CDR2 ANQGSEA, per germline. The DNA for the CDR3 is TGCAGCGTTGAAGCCCGGGGAGAGGGGTACCAAGAGACCCAGTACTTC. This encodes CSVEARGEGYQETQYF.

The rearrangement uses TRBV7-2 and TRBJ2-5, with TRBD1 as a possible D gene (5 bases). The V end was cut by 3 bases, the J end by 4 bases, with 12 bases between. Germline V gene sequence: CDR1 SGHTA, CDR2 FQGNSA. The length of the CDR3 is 14 residues. The chain's CDR3 is CASSFQGVGETQYF. The CDR3 bases are TGTGCCAGCAGCTTCCAAGGGGTGGGAGAGACCCAGTACTTC.

In nucleotides, the CDR3 is TGTGCCAGCAGCTCCGCAGACGCCAGGGGCGAAAAACTGTTTTTT. It yields the protein CASSSADARGEKLFF. The chain is built from TRBV7-8 and TRBJ1-4, with TRBD1 as a possible D gene (6 bases). Germline V gene sequence: CDR1 SGHVS, CDR2 FQNEAQ. Trimming removed 4 bases at V and 8 bases at J, with 17 bases between. The CDR3 has 15 amino acids.

This clonotype was counted between two and nine times. The V gene is TRBV20-1, the J gene TRBJ2-3; perhaps TRBD2 as D (6 bases). The CDR3 contains 12 residues. V was clipped by 4 bases and J by 3 bases, with 8 bases between them. CDR1 and CDR2 from the germline V gene are DFQATT and SNEGSKA (reference sequence). CDR3: CSAMTRTDTQYF. As DNA, the CDR3 is TGCAGTGCTATGACTAGAACAGATACGCAGTATTTT.

This clonotype was observed a single time. The chain employs TRBV6-6 and TRBJ2-1, with TRBD2 matching over 7 bases. The CDR3 contains 16 residues. Germline V gene data show CDR1 as MNHNY and CDR2 as SVGAGI (reference sequence). V shed 6 bases and J 6 bases; nucleotides not matched to a gene: 14. CDR3 DNA: TGTGCCAGCAGCCGTGCCCGGGACGGGGGGTTCAATGAGCAGTTCTTC. Amino acid sequence: CASSRARDGGFNEQFF.

The V and J genes are TRBV7-6 and TRBJ1-6; a possible D gene is TRBD1 (5 bases). Trimming left V 5 bases short and J 9 bases short, with 17 bases between. The CDR3 runs 15 residues. Germline loops: CDR1 SGHVS, CDR2 FNYEAQ. This CDR3 is CASSPAGGLGSPLHF. DNA of the CDR3: TGTGCCAGCAGCCCAGCGGGGGGGTTGGGTTCACCCCTCCACTTT. Variable domain in full (rest from reference TRBV7-6 and TRBJ1-6): GAGVSQSPRYKVTKRGQDVALRCDPISGHVSLYWYRQALGQGPEFLTYFNYEAQQDKSGLPNDRFSAERPEGSISTLTIQRTEQRDSAMYRCASSPAGGLGSPLHFGNGTRLTVT.

For the CDR3, the DNA is TGTGCCAGCCGTGATAATCGGGCGGGCGATGAGCAGTTCTTC. Translation: CASRDNRAGDEQFF. The rearrangement links TRBV7-2 to TRBJ2-1; D perhaps matches TRBD2 (5 bases). CDR1 and CDR2 from the germline V gene are SGHTA and FQGNSA. V was shortened by 8 bases and J by 8 bases, with 19 bases between the two germline ends. The CDR3 contains 14 residues.

This clonotype showed up just a few times. V is TRBV6-6 and J is TRBJ1-5, with unresolved D. Germline V CDR1 and CDR2: MNHNY, SVGAGI (reference sequence). The CDR3 is 13 residues long. V was cut by 2 bases and J by 6 bases, with 8 bases left in between. CDR3 region: CASSYEQVQPQHF. The CDR3 DNA reads as TGTGCCAGCAGTTACGAACAAGTTCAGCCCCAGCATTTT.

The chain joins TRBV6-6 to TRBJ2-2; 7 bases align to TRBD1. Germline CDR1 is MNHNY and CDR2 is SVGAGI (reference sequence). The CDR3 totals 16 residues. V trimming: 0 bases; J trimming: 7 bases; junction bases outside the gene matches: 8. CDR3 region: CASSYSIGGPGGELFF. CDR3 nucleotide sequence: TGTGCCAGCAGTTACTCCATAGGGGGCCCAGGCGGGGAGCTGTTTTTT.